Listed here is a single TCR beta chain. Antigen: not known. This specimen comes from a study of cytomegalovirus exposure and HLA in healthy donors. Study outcomes and limitations: Presence/absence analyses took donor sequencing depth as roughly uniform.

PCR involved 60 Vbeta and 13 Jbeta primers. The method was immunoSEQ multiplex PCR; TCRdb's version includes in-frame clones alone and lacks a portion of them. This sample contains 75,000 to 95,000 clones. The CDR3 runs 18 residues. Germline CDR1 SGHAT, CDR2 FQNNGV. V lost 1 base to trimming and J lost 6 bases, with 24 bases between them. The sequenced sample consisted of PBMCs. The clonotype comes from a woman aged 60-75 years in good health and CMV-seronegative. The chain is built from TRBV11-2 and TRBJ1-2; D is unclear. The CDR3 loop is CASSLVSSSMTRNNGYTF. The CDR3 nucleotides read TGTGCCAGCAGCTTAGTTTCTAGCTCGATGACCCGAAATAATGGCTACACCTTC.